This TCR beta chain was captured in a study of cytotoxic CD8 clonotypes in ibrutinib-treated CLL. Study-level points and caveats: Timing of sampling differed between sustained-remission and progressing patients.

A remark on this clone: Antigen unknown.

Libraries were prepared by immunoSEQ multiplex PCR; TCRdb keeps only in-frame clonotypes and omits some of them. The sample lists 150,000 to 250,000 clones; approximately 72% were seen once. The sample in question was PBMCs, obtained after 24 months of ibrutinib treatment. The sequence was obtained from a human donor with chronic lymphocytic leukemia.

The CDR3 region has the DNA TGTGCCAGCAGTTACGCATGGAGGGGCCACGAGCAGTACTTC. Protein sequence: CASSYAWRGHEQYF. The chain joins TRBV6-5 to TRBJ2-7, with D perhaps matching TRBD2 (6 bases). Germline CDR1 MNHEY, CDR2 SVGAGI. V was pared by 2 bases and J by 5 bases, with 13 bases between. CDR3 length: 14 amino acids.